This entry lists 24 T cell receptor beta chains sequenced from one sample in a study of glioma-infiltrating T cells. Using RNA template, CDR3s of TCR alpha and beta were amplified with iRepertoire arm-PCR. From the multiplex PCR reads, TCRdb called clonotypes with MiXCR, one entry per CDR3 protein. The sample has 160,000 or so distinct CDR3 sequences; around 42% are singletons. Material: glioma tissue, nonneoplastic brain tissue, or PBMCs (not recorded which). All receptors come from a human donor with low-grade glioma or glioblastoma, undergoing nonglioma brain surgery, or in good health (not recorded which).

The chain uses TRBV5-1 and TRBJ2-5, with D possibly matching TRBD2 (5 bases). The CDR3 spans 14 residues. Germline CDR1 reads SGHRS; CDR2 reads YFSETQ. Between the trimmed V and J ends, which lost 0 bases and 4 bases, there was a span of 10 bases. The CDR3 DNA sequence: TGCGCCAGCAGCTTGGTGGGAGAGGGAGAGACCCAGTACTTC. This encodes CASSLVGEGETQYF.

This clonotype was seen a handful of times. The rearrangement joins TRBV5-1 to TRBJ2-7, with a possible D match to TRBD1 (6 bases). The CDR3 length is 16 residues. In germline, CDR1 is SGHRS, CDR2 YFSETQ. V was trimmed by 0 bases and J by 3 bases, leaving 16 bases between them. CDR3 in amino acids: CASSLVGTNKGYEQYF. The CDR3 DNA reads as TGCGCCAGCAGCTTGGTCGGGACAAATAAGGGCTACGAGCAGTACTTC.

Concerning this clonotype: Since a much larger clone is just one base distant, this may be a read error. Written as DNA, the CDR3 is TGTGCCAGCGGACAAAGCGGAGGGGCCTACGAGCAGTACTTC. It codes for CASGQSGGAYEQYF. The chain links TRBV28 to TRBJ2-7; the D gene is possibly TRBD2 (6 bases). Germline assignment: CDR1 MDHEN and CDR2 SYDVKM. V dropped 8 bases and J dropped 2 bases, with 16 bases sitting between them. The length of the CDR3 is 14 residues.

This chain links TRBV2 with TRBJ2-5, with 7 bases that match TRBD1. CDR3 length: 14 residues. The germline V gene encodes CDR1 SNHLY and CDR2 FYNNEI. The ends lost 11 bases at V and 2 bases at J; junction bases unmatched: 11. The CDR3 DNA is TGTGCCTTAAGGGCCGGACAGGCACAAGAGACCCAGTACTTC. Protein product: CALRAGQAQETQYF. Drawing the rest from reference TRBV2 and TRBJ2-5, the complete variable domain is EPEVTQTPSHQVTQMGQEVILRCVPISNHLYFYWYRQILGQKVEFLVSFYNNEISEKSEIFDDQFSVERPDGSNFTLKIRSTKLEDSAMYFCALRAGQAQETQYFGPGTRLLVL.

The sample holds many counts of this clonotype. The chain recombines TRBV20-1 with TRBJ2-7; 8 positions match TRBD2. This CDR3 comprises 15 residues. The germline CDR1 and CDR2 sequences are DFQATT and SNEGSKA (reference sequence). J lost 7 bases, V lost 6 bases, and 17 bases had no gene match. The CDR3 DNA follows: TGCAGTGCATTTAAACGGGAGGGCCTAGCAGGGGAGCAGTACTTC. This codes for CSAFKREGLAGEQYF.

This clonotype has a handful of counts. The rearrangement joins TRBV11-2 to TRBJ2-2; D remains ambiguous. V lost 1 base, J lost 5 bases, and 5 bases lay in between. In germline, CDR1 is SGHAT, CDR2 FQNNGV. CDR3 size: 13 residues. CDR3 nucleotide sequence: TGTGCCAGCAGCTTAGGTCAGACCGGGGAGCTGTTTTTT. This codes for CASSLGQTGELFF.

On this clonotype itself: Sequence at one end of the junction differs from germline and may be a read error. The CDR3: CGASGAGTDTQYF. The DNA of the CDR3 is TGCGGTGCTAGCGGAGCGGGGACAGATACGCAGTATTTT. The chain recombines TRBV20-1 with TRBJ2-3, with 7 bases lining up with TRBD2. The CDR3 sequence is 13 residues long. Germline V gene data show CDR1 as DFQATT and CDR2 as SNEGSKA (reference sequence).

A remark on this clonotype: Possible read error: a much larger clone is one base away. CDR3 DNA sequence: TGTGCCGGCGATCCAGGGAGCTTTAATAATGGCTACACCTTC. Amino acids: CAGDPGSFNNGYTF. This chain connects TRBV2 to TRBJ1-2; D is perhaps TRBD1 (5 bases). The V gene's germline CDR1 is SNHLY and CDR2 FYNNEI. CDR3 length equals 14 residues. V shed 11 bases and J shed 6 bases, with 22 bases lying between them.

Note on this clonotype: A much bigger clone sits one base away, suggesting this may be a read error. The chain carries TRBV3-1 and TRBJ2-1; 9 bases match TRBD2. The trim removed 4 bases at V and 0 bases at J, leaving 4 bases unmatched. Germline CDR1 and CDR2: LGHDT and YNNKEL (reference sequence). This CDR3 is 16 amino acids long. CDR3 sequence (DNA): TGTGCCAGCAGCCGGACTAGCGTTAGCTCCTACAATGAGCAGTTCTTC. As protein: CASSRTSVSSYNEQFF.

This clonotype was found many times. CDR3 residues: CASTTGQQNTEAFF. CDR3 nucleotide sequence: TGTGCCAGTACCACGGGACAGCAGAACACTGAAGCTTTCTTT. V is TRBV19 and J is TRBJ1-1; 7 positions match TRBD1. Germline CDR1 and CDR2: LNHDA and SQIVND (reference sequence). V shed 7 bases, J shed 1 base, and the junction held 6 bases outside the gene matches. The CDR3 loop spans 14 amino acids.

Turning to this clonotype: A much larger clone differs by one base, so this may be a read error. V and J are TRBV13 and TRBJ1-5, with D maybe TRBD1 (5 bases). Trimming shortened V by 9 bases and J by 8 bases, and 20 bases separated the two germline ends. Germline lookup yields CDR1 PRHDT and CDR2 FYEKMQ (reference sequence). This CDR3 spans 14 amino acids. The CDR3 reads CARSGLLETEPQHF. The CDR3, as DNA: TGTGCCAGAAGTGGGCTCTTGGAGACAGAGCCCCAGCATTTT.

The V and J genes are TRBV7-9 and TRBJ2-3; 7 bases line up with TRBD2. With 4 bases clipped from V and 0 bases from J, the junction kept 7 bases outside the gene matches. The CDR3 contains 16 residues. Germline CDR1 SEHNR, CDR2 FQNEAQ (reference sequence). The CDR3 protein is CASSSGLGSSTDTQYF. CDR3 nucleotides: TGTGCCAGCAGCTCCGGACTAGGGTCTAGCACAGATACGCAGTATTTT.

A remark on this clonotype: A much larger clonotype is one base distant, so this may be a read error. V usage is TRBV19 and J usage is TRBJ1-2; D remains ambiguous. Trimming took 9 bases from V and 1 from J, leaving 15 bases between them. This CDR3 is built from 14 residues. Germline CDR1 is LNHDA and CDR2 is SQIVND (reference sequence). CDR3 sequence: CARHGLPINYGYTF. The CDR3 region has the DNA TGTGCCAGACACGGACTTCCGATTAACTATGGCTACACCTTC.

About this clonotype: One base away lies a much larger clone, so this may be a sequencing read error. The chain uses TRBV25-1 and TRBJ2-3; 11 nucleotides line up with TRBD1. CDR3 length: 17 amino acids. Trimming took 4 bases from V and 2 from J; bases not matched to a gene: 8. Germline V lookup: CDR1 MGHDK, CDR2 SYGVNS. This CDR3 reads CASSGLGQGVHTDTQYF. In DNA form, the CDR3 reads TGTGCCAGCAGTGGCTTGGGACAGGGGGTCCACACAGATACGCAGTATTTT.

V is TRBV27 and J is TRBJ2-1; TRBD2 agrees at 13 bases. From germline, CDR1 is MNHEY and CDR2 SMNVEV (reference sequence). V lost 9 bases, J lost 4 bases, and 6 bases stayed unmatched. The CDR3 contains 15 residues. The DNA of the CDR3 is TGTGCCAGGCGTGGGACTAGCGGGATGTACAATGAGCAGTTCTTC. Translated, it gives CARRGTSGMYNEQFF.

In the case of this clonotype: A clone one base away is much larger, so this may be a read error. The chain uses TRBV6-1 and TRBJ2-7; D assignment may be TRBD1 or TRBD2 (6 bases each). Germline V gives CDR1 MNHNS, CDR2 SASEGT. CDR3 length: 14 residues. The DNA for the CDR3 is TGTACCAGCAGTTTAGGGCACAGGGAGGTCGAGCAGTACTTC. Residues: CTSSLGHREVEQYF.

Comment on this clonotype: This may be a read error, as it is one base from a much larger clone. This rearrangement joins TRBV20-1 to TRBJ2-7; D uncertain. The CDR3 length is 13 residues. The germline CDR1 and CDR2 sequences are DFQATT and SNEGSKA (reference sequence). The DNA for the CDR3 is TGCAGCCTGAGGCAGGCTAACTACTACGAGCAGTACTTC. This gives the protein CSLRQANYYEQYF.

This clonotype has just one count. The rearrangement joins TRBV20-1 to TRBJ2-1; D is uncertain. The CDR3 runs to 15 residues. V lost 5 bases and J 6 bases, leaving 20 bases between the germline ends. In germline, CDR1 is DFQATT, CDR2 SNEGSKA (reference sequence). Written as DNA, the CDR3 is TGCAGTGCTTCAAATGGGTTAACAAGGTCCAATGAGCAGTTCTTC. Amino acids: CSASNGLTRSNEQFF.

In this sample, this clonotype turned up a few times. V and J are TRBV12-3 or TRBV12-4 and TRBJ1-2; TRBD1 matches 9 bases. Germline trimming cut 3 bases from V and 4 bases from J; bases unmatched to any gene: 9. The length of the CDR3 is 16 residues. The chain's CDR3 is CASSFAPQGAGYGYTF. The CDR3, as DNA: TGTGCCAGCAGTTTTGCCCCACAGGGGGCTGGCTATGGCTACACCTTC.

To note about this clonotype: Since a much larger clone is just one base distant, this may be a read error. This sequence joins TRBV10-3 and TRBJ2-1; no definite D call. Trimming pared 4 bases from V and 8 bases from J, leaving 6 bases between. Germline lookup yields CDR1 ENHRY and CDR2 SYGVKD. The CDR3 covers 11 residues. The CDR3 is CAISGGDEQFF. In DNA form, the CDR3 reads TGTGCCATCAGTGGGGGTGATGAGCAGTTCTTC.

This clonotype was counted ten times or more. The CDR3, as DNA: TGTGCCAGCAGTTACTCCCTGGGACTAGCGGGCGGCTCCTACAATGAGCAGTTCTTC. The encoded protein is CASSYSLGLAGGSYNEQFF. V and J are TRBV6-2 or TRBV6-3 and TRBJ2-1; 12 bases are shared with TRBD2. This CDR3 is 19 amino acids long. CDR1 and CDR2 from the germline V gene are MNHEY and SVGEGT. V was pared by 0 bases and J by 0 bases, with 6 bases of the junction left unmatched.

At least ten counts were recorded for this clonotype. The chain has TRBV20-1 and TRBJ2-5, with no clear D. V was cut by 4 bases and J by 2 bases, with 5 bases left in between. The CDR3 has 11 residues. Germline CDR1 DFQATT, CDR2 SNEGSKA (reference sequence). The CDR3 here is CSATWQETQYF. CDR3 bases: TGCAGTGCTACTTGGCAAGAGACCCAGTACTTC.

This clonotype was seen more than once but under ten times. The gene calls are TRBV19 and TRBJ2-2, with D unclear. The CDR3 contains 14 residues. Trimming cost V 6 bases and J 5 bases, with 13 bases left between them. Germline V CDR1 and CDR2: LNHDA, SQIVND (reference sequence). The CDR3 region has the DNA TGTGCCAGTAGCCCGGTCCTTCTGACCGGGGAGCTGTTTTTT. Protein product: CASSPVLLTGELFF.

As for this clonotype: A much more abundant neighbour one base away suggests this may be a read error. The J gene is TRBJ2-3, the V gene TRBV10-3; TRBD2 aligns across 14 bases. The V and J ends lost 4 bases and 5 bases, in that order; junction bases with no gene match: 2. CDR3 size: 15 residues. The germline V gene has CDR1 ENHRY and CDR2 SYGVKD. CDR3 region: CAISGLAGGGDTQYF. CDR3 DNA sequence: TGTGCCATCAGTGGACTAGCGGGAGGGGGAGATACGCAGTATTTT.